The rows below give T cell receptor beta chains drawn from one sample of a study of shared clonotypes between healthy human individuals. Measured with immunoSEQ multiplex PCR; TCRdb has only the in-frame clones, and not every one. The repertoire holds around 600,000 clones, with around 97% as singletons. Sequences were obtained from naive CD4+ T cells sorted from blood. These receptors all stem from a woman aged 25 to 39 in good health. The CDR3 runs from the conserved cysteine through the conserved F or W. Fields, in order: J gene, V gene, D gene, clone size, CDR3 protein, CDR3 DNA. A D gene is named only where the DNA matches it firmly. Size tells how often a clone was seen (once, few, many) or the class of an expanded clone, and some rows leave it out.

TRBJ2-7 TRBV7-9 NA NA CASSLVQGQSYEQYF TGTGCCAGCAGCTTAGTACAGGGACAATCCTACGAGCAGTACTTC
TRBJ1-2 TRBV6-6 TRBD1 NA CASSYQEGGSSYTF TGTGCCAGCAGTTATCAGGAAGGGGGCTCGAGCTACACCTTC
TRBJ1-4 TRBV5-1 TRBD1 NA CASSATGNGFDEKLFF TGCGCCAGCAGCGCGACAGGGAACGGGTTCGATGAAAAACTGTTTTTT
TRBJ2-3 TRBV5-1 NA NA CASSFFESTDTQYF TGCGCCAGCAGCTTTTTTGAGAGCACAGATACGCAGTATTTT
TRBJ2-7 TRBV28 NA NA CASSLASYEQYF TGTGCCAGCAGCCTAGCCTCCTACGAGCAGTACTTC
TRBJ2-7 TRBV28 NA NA CASSLGGISYEQYF TGTGCCAGCAGTTTAGGCGGGATCTCCTACGAGCAGTACTTC
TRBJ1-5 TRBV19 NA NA CASRPTNQPQHF TGTGCCAGTAGGCCGACCAATCAGCCCCAGCATTTT
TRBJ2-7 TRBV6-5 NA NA CASSYSRGDYEQYF TGTGCCAGCAGTTACTCGCGGGGAGACTACGAGCAGTACTTC
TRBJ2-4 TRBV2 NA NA CASSDQAPAKNIQYF TGTGCCAGCAGTGACCAGGCCCCAGCCAAAAACATTCAGTACTTC
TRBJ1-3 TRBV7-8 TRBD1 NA CASSLGTGGNGNTIYF TGTGCCAGCAGCTTAGGGACAGGGGGCAATGGAAACACCATATATTTT
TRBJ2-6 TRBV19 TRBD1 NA CASSTDRVRSGANVLTF TGTGCCAGTAGTACGGACAGGGTAAGGTCTGGGGCCAACGTCCTGACTTTC
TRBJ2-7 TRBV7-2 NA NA CASSEGVSSGTYEQYF TGTGCCAGCAGCGAGGGGGTGAGTAGCGGAACCTACGAGCAGTACTTC
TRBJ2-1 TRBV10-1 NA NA CASGRHIHEQFF TGCGCCAGCGGGAGACACATCCATGAGCAGTTCTTC
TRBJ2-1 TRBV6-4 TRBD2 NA CASSALAGTSYNEQFF TGTGCCAGCAGCGCACTAGCGGGGACATCCTACAATGAGCAGTTCTTC
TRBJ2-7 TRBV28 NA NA CASSLVGRSYEQYF TGTGCCAGCAGTTTGGTCGGACGGTCCTACGAGCAGTACTTC
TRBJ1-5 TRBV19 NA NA CASSIQGSNQPQHF TGTGCCAGTAGTATCCAGGGAAGCAATCAGCCCCAGCATTTT
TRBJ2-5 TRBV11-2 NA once CASSSTDKLLTQYF TGTGCCAGCAGCTCGACGGACAAGCTGCTGACCCAGTACTTC
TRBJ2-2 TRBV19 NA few CASSQGYGELFF TGTGCCAGTAGTCAGGGTTACGGGGAGCTGTTTTTT
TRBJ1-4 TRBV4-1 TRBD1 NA CASSPSVGTGTAFAEKLFF TGCGCCAGCAGCCCAAGTGTCGGGACAGGGACCGCCTTTGCTGAAAAACTGTTTTTT
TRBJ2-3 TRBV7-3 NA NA CASSKQSTDTQYF TGTGCCAGCAGCAAACAGAGCACAGATACGCAGTATTTT
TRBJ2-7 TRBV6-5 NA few CASSYRGEQYF TGTGCCAGCAGTTACAGGGGCGAGCAGTACTTC
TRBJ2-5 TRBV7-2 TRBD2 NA CAIAASGAQETQYF TGTGCGATAGCGGCTAGCGGAGCTCAAGAGACCCAGTACTTC
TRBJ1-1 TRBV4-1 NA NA CASSPRGAGNTEAFF TGCGCCAGCAGCCCCCGGGGCGCGGGGAACACTGAAGCTTTCTTT